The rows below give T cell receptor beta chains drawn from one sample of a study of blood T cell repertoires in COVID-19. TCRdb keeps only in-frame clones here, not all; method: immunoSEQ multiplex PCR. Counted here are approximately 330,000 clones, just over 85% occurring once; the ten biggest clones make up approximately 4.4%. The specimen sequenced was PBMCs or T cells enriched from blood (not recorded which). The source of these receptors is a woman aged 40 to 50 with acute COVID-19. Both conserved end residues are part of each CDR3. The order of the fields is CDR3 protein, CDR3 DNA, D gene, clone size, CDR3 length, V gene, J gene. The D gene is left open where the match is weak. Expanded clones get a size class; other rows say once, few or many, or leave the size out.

cdr3_aa: CASSQDRGNEQFF
cdr3_nt: TGTGCCAGCAGCCAAGATCGAGGCAATGAGCAGTTCTTC
d_call: NA
clone_size: NA
cdr3_length: 13
v_call: TRBV3-1/TRBV3-2
j_call: TRBJ2-1

cdr3_aa: CSITAGQGYGYTF
cdr3_nt: TGCAGCATAACCGCGGGACAGGGCTATGGCTACACCTTC
d_call: TRBD1
clone_size: NA
cdr3_length: 13
v_call: TRBV29-1
j_call: TRBJ1-2

cdr3_aa: CASSAWTYPYGYTF
cdr3_nt: TGTGCCAGCAGCGCTTGGACTTACCCTTATGGCTACACCTTC
d_call: NA
clone_size: NA
cdr3_length: 14
v_call: TRBV13
j_call: TRBJ1-2

cdr3_aa: CASSLREDGDGYTF
cdr3_nt: TGTGCCAGCAGCTTAAGAGAGGACGGGGATGGCTACACCTTC
d_call: NA
clone_size: NA
cdr3_length: 14
v_call: TRBV7-2
j_call: TRBJ1-2

cdr3_aa: CASSPGTENTEAFF
cdr3_nt: TGTGCCAGTAGTCCCGGGACTGAGAACACTGAAGCTTTCTTT
d_call: NA
clone_size: few
cdr3_length: 14
v_call: TRBV19
j_call: TRBJ1-1

cdr3_aa: CASSVDRGFGYTF
cdr3_nt: TGTGCCAGCAGCGTAGACAGGGGGTTTGGCTACACCTTC
d_call: TRBD1
clone_size: NA
cdr3_length: 13
v_call: TRBV9
j_call: TRBJ1-2

cdr3_aa: CASITTGGTEAFF
cdr3_nt: TGTGCCAGCATCACGACAGGGGGCACTGAAGCTTTCTTT
d_call: TRBD1
clone_size: few
cdr3_length: 13
v_call: TRBV6-5
j_call: TRBJ1-1

cdr3_aa: CASNPKGGRAGDTQYF
cdr3_nt: TGTGCCAGCAACCCAAAGGGGGGGAGGGCCGGTGATACGCAGTATTTT
d_call: NA
clone_size: NA
cdr3_length: 16
v_call: TRBV2
j_call: TRBJ2-3

cdr3_aa: CASNANNQPQHF
cdr3_nt: TGTGCCAGCAACGCTAACAATCAGCCCCAGCATTTT
d_call: NA
clone_size: NA
cdr3_length: 12
v_call: TRBV5-6
j_call: TRBJ1-5

cdr3_aa: CASSPPRGSDYTF
cdr3_nt: TGTGCCAGCAGCCCGCCCAGGGGGTCGGACTACACCTTC
d_call: TRBD1
clone_size: NA
cdr3_length: 13
v_call: TRBV7-2
j_call: TRBJ1-2

cdr3_aa: CSASYSNRGDQPQHF
cdr3_nt: TGCAGTGCTAGTTATTCCAACAGGGGGGATCAGCCCCAGCATTTT
d_call: TRBD1
clone_size: NA
cdr3_length: 15
v_call: TRBV20-1
j_call: TRBJ1-5

cdr3_aa: CASSPSGQGGPNQPQHF
cdr3_nt: TGTGCCAGCAGCCCCTCCGGGCAGGGAGGACCCAATCAGCCCCAGCATTTT
d_call: NA
clone_size: NA
cdr3_length: 17
v_call: TRBV7-2
j_call: TRBJ1-5

cdr3_aa: CASSLAVANYGYTF
cdr3_nt: TGTGCCAGCAGCTTAGCGGTAGCTAACTATGGCTACACCTTC
d_call: NA
clone_size: NA
cdr3_length: 14
v_call: TRBV7-8
j_call: TRBJ1-2

cdr3_aa: CAWSAIDSLTWGQYF
cdr3_nt: TGTGCCTGGAGTGCCATCGACAGTCTCACCTGGGGACAGTACTTC
d_call: NA
clone_size: NA
cdr3_length: 15
v_call: TRBV30
j_call: TRBJ2-7